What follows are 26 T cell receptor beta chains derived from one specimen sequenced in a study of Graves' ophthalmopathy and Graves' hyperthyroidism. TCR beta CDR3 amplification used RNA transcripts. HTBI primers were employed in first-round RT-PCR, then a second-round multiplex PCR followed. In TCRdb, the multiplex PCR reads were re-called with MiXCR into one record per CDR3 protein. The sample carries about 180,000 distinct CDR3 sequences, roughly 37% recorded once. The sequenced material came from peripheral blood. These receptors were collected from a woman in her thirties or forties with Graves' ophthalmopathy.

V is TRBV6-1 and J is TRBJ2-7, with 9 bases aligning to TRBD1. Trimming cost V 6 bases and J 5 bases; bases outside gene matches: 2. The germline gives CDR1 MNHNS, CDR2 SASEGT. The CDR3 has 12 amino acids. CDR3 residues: CASRRDRDEQYF. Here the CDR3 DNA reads TGTGCCAGCAGACGGGACAGGGACGAGCAGTACTTC.

CDR3 region: CASSSLRDPGDGYTF. CDR3 DNA sequence: TGTGCCAGCAGTTCCCTTCGGGATCCCGGGGATGGCTACACCTTC. V gene TRBV12-3 or TRBV12-4 combines with J gene TRBJ1-2; D unclear. The V and J ends lost 4 bases and 6 bases respectively, with 18 bases between them. This CDR3 comprises 15 residues.

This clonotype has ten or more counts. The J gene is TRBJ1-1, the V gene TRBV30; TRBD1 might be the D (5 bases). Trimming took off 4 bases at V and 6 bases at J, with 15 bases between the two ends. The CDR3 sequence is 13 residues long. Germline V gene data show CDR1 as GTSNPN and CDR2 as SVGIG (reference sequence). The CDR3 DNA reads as TGTGCCTGGAAACCAGGGAGGGCATCTGAAGCTTTCTTT. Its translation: CAWKPGRASEAFF. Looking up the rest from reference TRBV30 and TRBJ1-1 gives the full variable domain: SQTIHQWPATLVQPVGSPLSLECTVEGTSNPNLYWYRQAAGRGLQLLFYSVGIGQISSEVPQNLSASRPQDRQFILSSKKLLLSDSGFYLCAWKPGRASEAFFGQGTRLTVV.

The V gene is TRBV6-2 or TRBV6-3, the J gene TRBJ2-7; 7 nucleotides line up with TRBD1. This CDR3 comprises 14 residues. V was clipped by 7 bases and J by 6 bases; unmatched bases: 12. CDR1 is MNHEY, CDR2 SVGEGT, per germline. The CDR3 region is CASTTDRVQGEQYF. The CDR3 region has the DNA TGTGCCAGCACCACCGACAGGGTCCAAGGCGAGCAGTACTTC.

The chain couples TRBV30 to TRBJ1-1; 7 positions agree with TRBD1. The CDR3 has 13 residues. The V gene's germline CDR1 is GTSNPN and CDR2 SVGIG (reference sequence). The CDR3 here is CALGGQFHTEAFF. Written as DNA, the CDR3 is TGTGCTTTAGGGGGACAGTTTCACACTGAAGCTTTCTTT.

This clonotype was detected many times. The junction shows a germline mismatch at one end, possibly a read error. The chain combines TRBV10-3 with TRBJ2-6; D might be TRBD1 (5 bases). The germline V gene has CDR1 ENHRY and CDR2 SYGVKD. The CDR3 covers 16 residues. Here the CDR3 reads CAISEGQISGANVLTF. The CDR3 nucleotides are TGTGCCATCAGTGAGGGGCAGATATCTGGGGCCAACGTCCTGACCTTC.

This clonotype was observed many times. Written as DNA, the CDR3 is TGTGCCAGCAGTTTGGACCATTCTGAGACCCAGTACTTC. It translates to CASSLDHSETQYF. V gene TRBV6-5 combines with J gene TRBJ2-5; no definite D call. The germline V gene has CDR1 MNHEY and CDR2 SVGAGI. Trimming removed 4 bases at V and 5 bases at J, with 11 bases between. The CDR3 sequence is 13 residues long.

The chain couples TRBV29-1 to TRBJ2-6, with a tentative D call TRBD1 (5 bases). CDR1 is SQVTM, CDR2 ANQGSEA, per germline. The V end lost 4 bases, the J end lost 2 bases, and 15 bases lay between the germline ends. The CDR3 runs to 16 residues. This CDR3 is CSVVGFQGTGANVLTF. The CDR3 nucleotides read TGCAGCGTTGTGGGGTTTCAGGGAACTGGGGCCAACGTCCTGACTTTC.

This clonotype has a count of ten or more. CDR3 DNA sequence: TGTGCCAGCAGTTACGTAGAGAACAGGGCAAACACCGGGGAGCTGTTTTTT. It is translated as CASSYVENRANTGELFF. The gene calls are TRBV6-2 or TRBV6-3 and TRBJ2-2, with D possibly TRBD1 on 6 matching bases. The CDR3 sequence is 17 residues long. V was trimmed by 2 bases and J by 2 bases, leaving 15 bases between them. In germline, CDR1 is MNHEY, CDR2 SVGEGT.

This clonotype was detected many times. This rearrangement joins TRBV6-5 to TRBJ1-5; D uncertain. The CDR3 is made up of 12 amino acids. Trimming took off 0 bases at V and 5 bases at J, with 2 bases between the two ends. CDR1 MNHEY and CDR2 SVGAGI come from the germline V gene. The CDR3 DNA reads TGTGCCAGCAGTTACTCGGATCAGCCCCAGCATTTT. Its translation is CASSYSDQPQHF.

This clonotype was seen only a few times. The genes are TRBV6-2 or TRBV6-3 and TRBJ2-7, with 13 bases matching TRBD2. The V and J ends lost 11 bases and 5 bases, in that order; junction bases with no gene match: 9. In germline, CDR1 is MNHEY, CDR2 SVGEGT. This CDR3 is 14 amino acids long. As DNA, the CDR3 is TGTGCCGGTAGGACTAGCGGGAGTCTCGACGAGCAGTACTTC. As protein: CAGRTSGSLDEQYF.

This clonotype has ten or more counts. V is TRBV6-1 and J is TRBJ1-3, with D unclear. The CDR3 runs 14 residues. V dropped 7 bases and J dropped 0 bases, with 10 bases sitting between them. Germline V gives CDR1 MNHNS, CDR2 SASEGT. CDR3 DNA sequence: TGTGCCAGCACCACACTATCCTCTGGAAACACCATATATTTT. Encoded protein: CASTTLSSGNTIYF.

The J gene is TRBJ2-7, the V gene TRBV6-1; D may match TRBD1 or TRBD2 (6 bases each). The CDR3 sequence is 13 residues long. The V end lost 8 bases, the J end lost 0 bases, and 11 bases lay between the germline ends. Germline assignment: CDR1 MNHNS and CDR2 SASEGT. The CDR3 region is CASERGPSYEQYF. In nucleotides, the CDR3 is TGTGCCAGCGAACGGGGGCCCTCCTACGAGCAGTACTTC.

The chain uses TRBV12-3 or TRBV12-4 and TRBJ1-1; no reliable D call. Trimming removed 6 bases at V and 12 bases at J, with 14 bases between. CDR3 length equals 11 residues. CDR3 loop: CASSPWERSFF. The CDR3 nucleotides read TGTGCCAGCAGCCCCTGGGAACGGTCTTTCTTT.

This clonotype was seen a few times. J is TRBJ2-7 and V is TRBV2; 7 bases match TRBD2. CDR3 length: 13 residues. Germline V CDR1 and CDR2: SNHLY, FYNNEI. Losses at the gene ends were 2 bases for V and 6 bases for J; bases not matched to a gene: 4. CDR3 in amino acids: CASSERREREQYF. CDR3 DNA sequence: TGTGCCAGCAGTGAAAGGCGGGAGCGCGAGCAGTACTTC.

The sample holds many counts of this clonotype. Written as DNA, the CDR3 is TGTGCCAGCAGCTCTCTCCGGTCCTCGCCCAGCTCCTACGAGCAGTACTTC. Amino acid sequence: CASSSLRSSPSSYEQYF. This chain uses TRBV11-2 with TRBJ2-7; unclear D gene. Looked up from germline, CDR1 is SGHAT and CDR2 is FQNNGV. The CDR3 is 17 residues long. The V end lost 4 bases, the J end lost 0 bases, and 19 bases lay between the germline ends.

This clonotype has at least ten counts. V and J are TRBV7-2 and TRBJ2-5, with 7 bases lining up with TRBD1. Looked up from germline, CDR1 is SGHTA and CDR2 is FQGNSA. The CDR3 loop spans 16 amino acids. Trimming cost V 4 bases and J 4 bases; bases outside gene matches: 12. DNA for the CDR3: TGTGCCAGCAGCTCAGGGGACAGCACCACCTTAGAGACCCAGTACTTC. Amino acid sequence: CASSSGDSTTLETQYF. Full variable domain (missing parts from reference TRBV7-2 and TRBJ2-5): GAGVSQSPSNKVTEKGKDVELRCDPISGHTALYWYRQSLGQGLEFLIYFQGNSAPDKSGLPSDRFSAERTGGSVSTLTIQRTQQEDSAVYLCASSSGDSTTLETQYFGPGTRLLVL.

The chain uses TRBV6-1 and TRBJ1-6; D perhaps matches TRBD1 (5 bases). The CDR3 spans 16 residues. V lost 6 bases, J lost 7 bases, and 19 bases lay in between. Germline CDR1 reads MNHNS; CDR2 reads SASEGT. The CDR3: CASSSNLPGLNSPLHF. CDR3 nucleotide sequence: TGTGCCAGCAGCTCTAACCTCCCGGGGCTGAATTCACCCCTCCACTTT.

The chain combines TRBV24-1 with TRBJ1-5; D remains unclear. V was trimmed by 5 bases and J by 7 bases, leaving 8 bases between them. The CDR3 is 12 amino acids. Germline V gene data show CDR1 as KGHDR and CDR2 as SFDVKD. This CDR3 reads CATSASGQPQHF. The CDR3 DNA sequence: TGTGCCACCAGTGCATCTGGGCAGCCCCAGCATTTT.

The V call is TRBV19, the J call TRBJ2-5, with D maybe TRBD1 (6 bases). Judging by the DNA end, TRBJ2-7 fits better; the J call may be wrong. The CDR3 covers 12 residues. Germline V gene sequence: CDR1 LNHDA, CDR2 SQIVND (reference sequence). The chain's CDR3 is CASNRGHYEQYF. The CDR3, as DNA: TGTGCCAGTAATCGGGGACACTACGAGCAGTACTTC.

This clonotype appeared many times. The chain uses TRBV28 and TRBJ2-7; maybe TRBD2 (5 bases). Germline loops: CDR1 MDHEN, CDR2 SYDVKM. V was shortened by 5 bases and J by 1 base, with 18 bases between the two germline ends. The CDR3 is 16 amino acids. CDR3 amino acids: CASSGNGPPGSYEQYF. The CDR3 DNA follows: TGTGCCAGCAGTGGAAACGGCCCTCCGGGGTCCTACGAGCAGTACTTC.

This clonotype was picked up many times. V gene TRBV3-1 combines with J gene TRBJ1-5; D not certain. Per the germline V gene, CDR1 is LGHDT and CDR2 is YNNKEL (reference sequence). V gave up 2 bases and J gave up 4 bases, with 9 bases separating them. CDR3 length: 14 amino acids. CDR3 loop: CASSQFPFNQPQHF. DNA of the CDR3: TGTGCCAGCAGCCAATTCCCCTTTAATCAGCCCCAGCATTTT.

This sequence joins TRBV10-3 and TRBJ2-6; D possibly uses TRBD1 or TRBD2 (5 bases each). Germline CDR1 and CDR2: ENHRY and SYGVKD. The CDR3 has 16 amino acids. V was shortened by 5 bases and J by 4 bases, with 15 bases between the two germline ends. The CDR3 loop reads CAISLGEGNGANVLTF. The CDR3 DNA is TGTGCCATCAGTTTGGGGGAAGGGAACGGGGCCAACGTCCTGACTTTC.

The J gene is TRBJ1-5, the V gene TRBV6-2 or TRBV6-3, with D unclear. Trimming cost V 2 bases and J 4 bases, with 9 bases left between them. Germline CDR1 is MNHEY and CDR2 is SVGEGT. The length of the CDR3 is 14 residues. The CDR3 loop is CASSYEGRNQPQHF. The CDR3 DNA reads TGTGCCAGCAGTTACGAAGGTCGAAATCAGCCCCAGCATTTT.

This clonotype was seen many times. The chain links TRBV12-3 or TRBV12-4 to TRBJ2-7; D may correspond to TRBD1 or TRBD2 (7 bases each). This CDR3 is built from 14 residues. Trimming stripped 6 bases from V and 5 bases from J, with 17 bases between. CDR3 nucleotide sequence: TGTGCCAGCAGCCAGGGGGGGCTAAGTGACGAGCAGTACTTC. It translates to CASSQGGLSDEQYF.

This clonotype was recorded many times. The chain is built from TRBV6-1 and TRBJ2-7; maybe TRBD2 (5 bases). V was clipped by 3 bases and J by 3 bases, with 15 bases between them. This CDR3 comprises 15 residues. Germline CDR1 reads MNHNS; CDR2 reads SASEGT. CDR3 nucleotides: TGTGCCAGCAGTGACCGACTGGCGGGTCGCTACGAGCAGTACTTC. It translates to CASSDRLAGRYEQYF.